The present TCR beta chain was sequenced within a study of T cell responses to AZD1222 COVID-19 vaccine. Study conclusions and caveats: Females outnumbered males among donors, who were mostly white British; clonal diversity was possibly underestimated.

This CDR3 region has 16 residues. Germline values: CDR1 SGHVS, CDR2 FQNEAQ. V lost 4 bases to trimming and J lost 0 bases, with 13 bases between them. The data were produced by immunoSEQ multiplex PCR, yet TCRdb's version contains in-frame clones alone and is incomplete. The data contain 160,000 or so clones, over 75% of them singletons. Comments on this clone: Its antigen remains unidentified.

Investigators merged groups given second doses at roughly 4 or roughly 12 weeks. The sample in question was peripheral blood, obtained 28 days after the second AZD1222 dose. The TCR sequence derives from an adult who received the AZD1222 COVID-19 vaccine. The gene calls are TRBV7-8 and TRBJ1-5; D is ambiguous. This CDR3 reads CASSSTPVNSNQPQHF. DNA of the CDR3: TGTGCCAGCAGCTCGACCCCGGTAAATAGCAATCAGCCCCAGCATTTT. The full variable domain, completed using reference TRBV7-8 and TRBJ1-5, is GAGVSQSPRYKVAKRGQDVALRCDPISGHVSLFWYQQALGQGPEFLTYFQNEAQLDKSGLPSDRFFAERPEGSVSTLKIQRTQQEDSAVYLCASSSTPVNSNQPQHFGDGTRLSIL.